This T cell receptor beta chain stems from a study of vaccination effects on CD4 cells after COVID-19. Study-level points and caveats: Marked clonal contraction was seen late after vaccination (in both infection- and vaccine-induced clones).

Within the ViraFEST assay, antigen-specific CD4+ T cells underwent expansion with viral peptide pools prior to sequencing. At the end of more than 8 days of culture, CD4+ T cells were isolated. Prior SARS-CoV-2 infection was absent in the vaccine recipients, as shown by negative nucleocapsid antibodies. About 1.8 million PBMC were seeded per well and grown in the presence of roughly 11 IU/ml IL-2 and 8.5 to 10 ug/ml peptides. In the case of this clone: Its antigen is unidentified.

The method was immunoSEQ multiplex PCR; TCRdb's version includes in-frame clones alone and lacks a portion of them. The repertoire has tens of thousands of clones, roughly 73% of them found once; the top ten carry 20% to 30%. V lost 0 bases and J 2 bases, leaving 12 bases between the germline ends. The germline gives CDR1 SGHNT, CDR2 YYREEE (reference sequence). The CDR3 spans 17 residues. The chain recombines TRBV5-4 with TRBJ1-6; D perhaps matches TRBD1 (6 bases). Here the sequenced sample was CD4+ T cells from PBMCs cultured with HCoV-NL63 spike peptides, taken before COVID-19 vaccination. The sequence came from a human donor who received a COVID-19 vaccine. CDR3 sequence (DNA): TGTGCCAGCAGCTTGGGAGGGGGAGTTACCTATAATTCACCCCTCCACTTT. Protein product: CASSLGGGVTYNSPLHF.